This T cell receptor (beta chain) was identified in a study of technical replicates of blood from a few donors. The CDR3 loop spans 15 amino acids. V gave up 6 bases and J gave up 2 bases; unmatched junction bases: 10. Germline assignment: CDR1 LNHDA and CDR2 SQIVND (reference sequence). The data were produced by immunoSEQ multiplex PCR, yet TCRdb's version contains in-frame clones alone and is incomplete. The sample holds around 79,000 clones, 91% seen once. The sequence derives from a human donor in good health. Some clones in this sample may be carry-over from other donors' samples. Sequencing input: T cells isolated from PBMCs. The rearrangement uses TRBV19 and TRBJ2-7; 7 bases map to TRBD2. The CDR3 DNA reads as TGTGCCAGTAGCTTCACTAGCGCCTCTCCCTACGAGCAGTACTTC. Translation gives CASSFTSASPYEQYF.